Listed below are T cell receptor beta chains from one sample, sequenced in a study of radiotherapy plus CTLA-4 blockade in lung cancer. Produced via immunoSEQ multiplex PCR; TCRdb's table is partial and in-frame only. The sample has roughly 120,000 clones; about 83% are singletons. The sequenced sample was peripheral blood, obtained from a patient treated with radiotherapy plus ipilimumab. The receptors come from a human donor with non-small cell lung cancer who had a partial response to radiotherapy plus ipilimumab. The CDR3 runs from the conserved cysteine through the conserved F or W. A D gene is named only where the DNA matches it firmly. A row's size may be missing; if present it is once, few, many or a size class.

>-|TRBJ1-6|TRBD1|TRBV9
TGTGCCAGCAGCGTAGGTGGACAGGTCCGGTCACCCCTCCACTTT
CASSVGGQVRSPLHF
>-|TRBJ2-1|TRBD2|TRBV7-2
TGTGCCAGCAGCTTGCAGCGGGAGATAGGGAATGAGCAGTTCTTC
CASSLQREIGNEQFF
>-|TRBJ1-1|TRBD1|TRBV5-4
TGTGCCAGCAGCACCGGGACAGGGAGGTTCGGCACTGAAGCTTTCTTT
CASSTGTGRFGTEAFF
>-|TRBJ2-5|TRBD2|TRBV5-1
TGCGCCAGCAGGCGGACTAGCGGGATTTCAGAGACCCAGTACTTC
CASRRTSGISETQYF
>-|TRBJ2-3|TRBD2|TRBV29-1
TGCAGCGGGACTAGCGGGAGGGTTAATACGCAGTATTTT
CSGTSGRVNTQYF
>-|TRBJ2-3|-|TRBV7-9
TGTGCCAGCAGCTTAGGGCGGGTCGCAAGCGATACGCAGTATTTT
CASSLGRVASDTQYF
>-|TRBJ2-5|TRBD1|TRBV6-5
TGTGCCAGCAGCCGACAGGGTATTGAGACCCAGTACTTC
CASSRQGIETQYF
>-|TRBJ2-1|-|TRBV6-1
TGTGCCAGCAGTCTGGGACTGAATTACAATGAGCAGTTCTTC
CASSLGLNYNEQFF
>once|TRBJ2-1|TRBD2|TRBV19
TGTGCCAGTAGTTTAAGCGGGGGCTCCTACAATGAGCAGTTCTTC
CASSLSGGSYNEQFF
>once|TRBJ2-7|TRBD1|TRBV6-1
TGTGCCAGCAGAGCCGGGACAGGGTACTACGAGCAGTACTTC
CASRAGTGYYEQYF
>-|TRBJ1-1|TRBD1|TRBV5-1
TGCGCCAGCTCCTTCGCGGGACAGACGACTGAAGCTTTCTTT
CASSFAGQTTEAFF
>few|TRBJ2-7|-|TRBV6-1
TGTGCCAGCACCCAACAGGGCCCCTACGAGCAGTACTTC
CASTQQGPYEQYF
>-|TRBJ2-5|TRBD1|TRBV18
TGTGCCAGCTCAGCGACAGGGTTGGAGACCCAGTACTTC
CASSATGLETQYF
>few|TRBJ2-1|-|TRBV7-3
TGTGCCAGCAGTCGGGGGAGAGGCCTCTACAATGAGCAGTTCTTC
CASSRGRGLYNEQFF
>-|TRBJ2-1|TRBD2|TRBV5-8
TGTGCCAGCAGCTTGGCCTCGGGACTAATCACTTTTGAGCAGTTCTTC
CASSLASGLITFEQFF
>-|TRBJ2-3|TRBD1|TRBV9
TGTGCCAGCAGCGCGGGACAGACGCAGTATTTT
CASSAGQTQYF
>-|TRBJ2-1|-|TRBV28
TGTGCCAGCAGTTCACAGGGTGCGGGAGTAAATGAGCAGTTCTTC
CASSSQGAGVNEQFF
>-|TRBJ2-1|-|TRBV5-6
TGTGCCAGCAGCTTGGGAAGACAGAAGTTCTATTACAATGAGCAGTTCTTC
CASSLGRQKFYYNEQFF
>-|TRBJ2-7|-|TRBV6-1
TGTGCCAGCTTGCCTCCCTGGAGCTCCTACGAGCAGTACTTC
CASLPPWSSYEQYF
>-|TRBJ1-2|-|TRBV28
TGTGCCAGCAGTTTACCACCTAGTTCCTACACCTTC
CASSLPPSSYTF
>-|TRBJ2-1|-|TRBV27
TGTGCCAGCAGTTTGGGCGGGTACAATGAGCAGTTCTTC
CASSLGGYNEQFF
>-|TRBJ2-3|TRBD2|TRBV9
TGTGCCAGCAGCGTAACTAGCGTCACAGATACGCAGTATTTT
CASSVTSVTDTQYF
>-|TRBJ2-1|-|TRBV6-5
TGTGCCAGCAGAACCCCGCAGAGGGTGAATGAGCAGTTCTTC
CASRTPQRVNEQFF
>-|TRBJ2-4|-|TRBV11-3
TGTGCCAGCAGCTCCAGGTCGGATCTAGCCAAAAACATTCAGTACTTC
CASSSRSDLAKNIQYF
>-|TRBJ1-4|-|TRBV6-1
TGTGCCAGCAGTGTTCAGAGGACTAATGAAAAACTGTTTTTT
CASSVQRTNEKLFF
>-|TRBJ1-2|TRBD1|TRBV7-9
TGTGCCAGCAGCCAACCCCAGGGGGTTGGCTACACCTTC
CASSQPQGVGYTF
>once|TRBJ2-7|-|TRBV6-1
TGTGCCAGCAGTGAACAAGCAGGGCTCTACGAGCAGTACTTC
CASSEQAGLYEQYF
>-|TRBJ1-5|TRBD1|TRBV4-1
TGCGCCAGCAGCCAAGATGGACAGGGGGTAAGCAATCAGCCCCAGCATTTT
CASSQDGQGVSNQPQHF
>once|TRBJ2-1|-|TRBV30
TGTGCCTGGAGACCAGGGGGGCGGGATGAGCAGTTCTTC
CAWRPGGRDEQFF
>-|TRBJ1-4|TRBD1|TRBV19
TGTGCCACGAAGGACAGGGGAGGGAATGAAAAACTGTTTTTT
CATKDRGGNEKLFF
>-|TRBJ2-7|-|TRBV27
TGTGCCAGCAGTTTATCTCGCCAGGCTCTCGAGCAGTACTTC
CASSLSRQALEQYF
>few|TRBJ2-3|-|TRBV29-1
TGCAGCGTTGAACGTGGGAGGGGGGATACGCAGTATTTT
CSVERGRGDTQYF
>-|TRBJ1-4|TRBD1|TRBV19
TGTGCCAGTGCAACCGGGACAGGGGTTCACCGAGCTGAAAAACTGTTTTTT
CASATGTGVHRAEKLFF
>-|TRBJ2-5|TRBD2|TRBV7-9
TGTGCCAGCAGCCTAGCGGGAGGGCCTGGGGAGCAGTACTTC
CASSLAGGPGEQYF
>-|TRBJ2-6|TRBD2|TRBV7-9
TGTGCCAGCAGCTTAGGGACTAGCGGGACTTTCTCTGGGGCCAACGTCCTGACTTTC
CASSLGTSGTFSGANVLTF
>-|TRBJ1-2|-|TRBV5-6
TGTGCCAGCAGCTTGGGAGGGCACGACTATGGCTACACCTTC
CASSLGGHDYGYTF
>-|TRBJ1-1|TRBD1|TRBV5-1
TGCGCCAGCAGCACGGGACAGGGCTTATTGATGAACACTGAAGCTTTCTTT
CASSTGQGLLMNTEAFF
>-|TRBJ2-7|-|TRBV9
TGTGCCAGCAGCGGGGGAGGCGAGCAGTACTTC
CASSGGGEQYF
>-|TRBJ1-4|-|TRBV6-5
TGTGCCAGCAGACTAGATGTATACCGAGAAAAACTGTTTTTT
CASRLDVYREKLFF
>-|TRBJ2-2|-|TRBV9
TGTGCCAGCAGCCCCGACAGGCTGAACACCGGGGAGCTGTTTTTT
CASSPDRLNTGELFF
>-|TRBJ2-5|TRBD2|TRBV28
TGTGCCAGCAGTTTTGAGGCCGTCGGGGGGAATAAAGAGACCCAGTACTTC
CASSFEAVGGNKETQYF
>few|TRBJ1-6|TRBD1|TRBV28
TGTGCCAGCAGTTTTGGCGACAGGGGGGATTCACCCCTCCACTTT
CASSFGDRGDSPLHF
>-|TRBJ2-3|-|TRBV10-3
TGTGCCATCAGTGAAGAGGGAAGCACAGATACGCAGTATTTT
CAISEEGSTDTQYF
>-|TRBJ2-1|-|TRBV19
TGTGCCAGTAGCGTAGCGGAAAATGACTACAATGAGCAGTTCTTC
CASSVAENDYNEQFF
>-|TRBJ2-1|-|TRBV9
TGTGCCAGCAGCGCATGGGGAGTGAGTGAGCAGTTCTTC
CASSAWGVSEQFF
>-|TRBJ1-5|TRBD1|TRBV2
TGTGCCAGTCGGGACAGGGAAGTGAGTCAGCCCCAGCATTTT
CASRDREVSQPQHF
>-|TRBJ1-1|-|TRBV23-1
TGCGCCAGCAGTCCGGACAGAGCCCAAGAGAACACTGAAGCTTTCTTT
CASSPDRAQENTEAFF
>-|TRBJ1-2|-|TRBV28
TGTGCCAGCAGTTTCCTCCCGAGGGCCAACTATGGCTACACCTTC
CASSFLPRANYGYTF
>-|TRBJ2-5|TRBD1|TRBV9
TGTGCCAGCAGCCCTACGGCAGGGGGCATAGAGACCCAGTACTTC
CASSPTAGGIETQYF
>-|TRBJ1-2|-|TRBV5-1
TGCGCCAGCAGTCGGACAGCAGATGGCTACACCTTC
CASSRTADGYTF
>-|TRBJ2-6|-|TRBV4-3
TGCGCCAGCAGTCCCCAGGGATCCGGGGCCAACGTCCTGACTTTC
CASSPQGSGANVLTF
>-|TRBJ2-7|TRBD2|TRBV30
TGTGCCTGGAGAAATAGCGGGAGCACTTACGAGCAGTACTTC
CAWRNSGSTYEQYF
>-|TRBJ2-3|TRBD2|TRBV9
TGTGCCAGCAGCCCCCCCGCCCGCGGGGGAAAAGCAGATACGCAGTATTTT
CASSPPARGGKADTQYF